This is a list of T cell receptor beta chains from one sample in a study of T cells in Graves' hyperthyroidism and ophthalmopathy. TCRdb processed the multiplex PCR reads anew with MiXCR; each CDR3 protein has one entry. The table shows 300,000 to 450,000 distinct CDR3 sequences, with just under 15% occurring only once. The sequencing sample was made of blood. Receptors originate from a woman aged 25 to 39 with Graves' hyperthyroidism. Each CDR3 is given without its conserved first and last residue. Each record gives: V gene, J gene, CDR3 protein.

v_call: TRBV9; j_call: TRBJ2-2; cdr3_aa: ASSVGSPNTGELF
v_call: TRBV6-6; j_call: TRBJ2-1; cdr3_aa: ASSYFIPGTSNEQF
v_call: TRBV20-1; j_call: TRBJ2-2; cdr3_aa: SARVYTGELF
v_call: TRBV28; j_call: TRBJ2-5; cdr3_aa: ASSLFRVGETQY
v_call: TRBV14; j_call: TRBJ2-1; cdr3_aa: ASSQDPSGSTDEQF
v_call: TRBV5-6; j_call: TRBJ2-1; cdr3_aa: ASSRPPEEEQF
v_call: TRBV6-5; j_call: TRBJ2-7; cdr3_aa: ASSYARREGSYEQY
v_call: TRBV28; j_call: TRBJ1-1; cdr3_aa: ASSSLTRLYTEAF
v_call: TRBV24-1; j_call: TRBJ1-2; cdr3_aa: ATSDLVGGVYGYT
v_call: TRBV27; j_call: TRBJ2-2; cdr3_aa: ASSRGRGELF
v_call: TRBV27; j_call: TRBJ2-1; cdr3_aa: ASSLNGAGEQF
v_call: TRBV6-5; j_call: TRBJ2-5; cdr3_aa: ASSFTGGTQY
v_call: TRBV25-1; j_call: TRBJ2-2; cdr3_aa: ASSEKGILLANTGELF
v_call: TRBV2; j_call: TRBJ1-5; cdr3_aa: ASSRDGLGPQH
v_call: TRBV4-1; j_call: TRBJ2-7; cdr3_aa: ASSPGLGPYEQY
v_call: TRBV9; j_call: TRBJ2-5; cdr3_aa: ASSVAGTSGETQY
v_call: TRBV20-1; j_call: TRBJ2-7; cdr3_aa: SADKSSYEQY
v_call: TRBV20-1; j_call: TRBJ1-2; cdr3_aa: SARGQTNYGYT
v_call: TRBV28; j_call: TRBJ1-2; cdr3_aa: ASSLAGGRYGYT
v_call: TRBV4-1; j_call: TRBJ1-1; cdr3_aa: ASSQVQVMNTEAF
v_call: TRBV5-5; j_call: TRBJ2-1; cdr3_aa: ASSLEWSPLNEQF
v_call: TRBV2; j_call: TRBJ2-7; cdr3_aa: ASSEGARGYEQY
v_call: TRBV11-2; j_call: TRBJ2-3; cdr3_aa: ASSFGGRYGDTQY
v_call: TRBV2; j_call: TRBJ2-5; cdr3_aa: ASSVFPGQTIQETQY
v_call: TRBV6-1; j_call: TRBJ2-7; cdr3_aa: ASHAGTGNYEQY
v_call: TRBV28; j_call: TRBJ1-5; cdr3_aa: ASNSGTGGIQPQH
v_call: TRBV7-2; j_call: TRBJ1-1; cdr3_aa: ASSLALLSTEAF
v_call: TRBV5-1; j_call: TRBJ2-4; cdr3_aa: ASSQDGTGAAKNIQY
v_call: TRBV28; j_call: TRBJ2-4; cdr3_aa: ASSREGGRKNIQY
v_call: TRBV6-1; j_call: TRBJ1-2; cdr3_aa: ASRQSGYGYT
v_call: TRBV3-1; j_call: TRBJ1-3; cdr3_aa: ASSQDITAGNTIY
v_call: TRBV29-1; j_call: TRBJ2-7; cdr3_aa: SVVPQGVWYEQY
v_call: TRBV11-2; j_call: TRBJ1-1; cdr3_aa: ASSLEGTGNTEAF
v_call: TRBV6-5; j_call: TRBJ2-2; cdr3_aa: ASSYSRRVNTGELF
v_call: TRBV6-1; j_call: TRBJ2-2; cdr3_aa: ASSETRGANTGELF
v_call: TRBV6-1; j_call: TRBJ2-1; cdr3_aa: ASSATKNEQF
v_call: TRBV27; j_call: TRBJ2-5; cdr3_aa: ASRVAGTGGETQY
v_call: TRBV6-1; j_call: TRBJ2-5; cdr3_aa: ASSLSPGTGFSEETQY
v_call: TRBV12-3/TRBV12-4; j_call: TRBJ2-3; cdr3_aa: ASSGQGPTDTQY
v_call: TRBV27; j_call: TRBJ2-7; cdr3_aa: ASNRLAGAHEQY
v_call: TRBV5-1; j_call: TRBJ2-5; cdr3_aa: ASSWMGQKQETQY
v_call: TRBV3-1; j_call: TRBJ2-1; cdr3_aa: ASSQGNRSGRMRNEQF
v_call: TRBV29-1; j_call: TRBJ1-1; cdr3_aa: SAETGTNTEAF
v_call: TRBV20-1; j_call: TRBJ2-7; cdr3_aa: SAREFGRGLADYEQY
v_call: TRBV7-3; j_call: TRBJ2-1; cdr3_aa: ASSLECGRAAEQF
v_call: TRBV6-1; j_call: TRBJ1-1; cdr3_aa: ASSRGQARSNTEAF
v_call: TRBV13; j_call: TRBJ2-3; cdr3_aa: ASSSGLAGWADTQY
v_call: TRBV10-1; j_call: TRBJ2-4; cdr3_aa: ASSESIGHRPY
v_call: TRBV7-2; j_call: TRBJ2-3; cdr3_aa: ASSPTRGAFGTDTQY
v_call: TRBV3-1; j_call: TRBJ1-1; cdr3_aa: ASSQVRNTEAF
v_call: TRBV12-3/TRBV12-4; j_call: TRBJ2-1; cdr3_aa: ASSSLDRVFGNEQF
v_call: TRBV5-5; j_call: TRBJ1-1; cdr3_aa: ASIVAGGTEAF
v_call: TRBV5-6; j_call: TRBJ2-5; cdr3_aa: ASSHPVVSPQETQY